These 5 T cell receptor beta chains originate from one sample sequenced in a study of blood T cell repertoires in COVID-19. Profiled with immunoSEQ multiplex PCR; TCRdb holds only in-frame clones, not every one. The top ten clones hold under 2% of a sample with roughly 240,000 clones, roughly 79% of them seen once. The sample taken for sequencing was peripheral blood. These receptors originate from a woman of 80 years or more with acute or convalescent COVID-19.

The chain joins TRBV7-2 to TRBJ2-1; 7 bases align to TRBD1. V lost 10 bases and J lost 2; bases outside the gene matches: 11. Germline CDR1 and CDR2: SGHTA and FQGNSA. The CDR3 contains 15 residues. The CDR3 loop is CATTSGGSTYNEQFF. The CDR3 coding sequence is TGTGCCACCACATCAGGGGGAAGCACCTACAATGAGCAGTTCTTC.

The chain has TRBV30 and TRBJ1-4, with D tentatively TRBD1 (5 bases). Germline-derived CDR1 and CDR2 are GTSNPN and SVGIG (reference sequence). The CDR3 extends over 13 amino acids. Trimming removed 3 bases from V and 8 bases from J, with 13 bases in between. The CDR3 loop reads CAWSLTGGEKLFF. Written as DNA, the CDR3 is TGTGCCTGGAGCCTTACAGGCGGAGAAAAACTGTTTTTT.

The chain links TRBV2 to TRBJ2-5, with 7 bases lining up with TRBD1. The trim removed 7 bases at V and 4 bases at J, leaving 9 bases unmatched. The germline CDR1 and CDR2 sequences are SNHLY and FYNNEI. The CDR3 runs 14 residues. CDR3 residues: CASTRNRGRETQYF. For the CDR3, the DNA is TGTGCCAGCACCAGAAACAGGGGTAGAGAGACCCAGTACTTC.

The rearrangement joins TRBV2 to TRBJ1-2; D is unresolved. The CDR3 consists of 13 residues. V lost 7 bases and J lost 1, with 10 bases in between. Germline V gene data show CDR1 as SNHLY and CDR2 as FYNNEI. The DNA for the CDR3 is TGTGCCAGCATACGAGGGTATAACTATGGCTACACCTTC. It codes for CASIRGYNYGYTF.

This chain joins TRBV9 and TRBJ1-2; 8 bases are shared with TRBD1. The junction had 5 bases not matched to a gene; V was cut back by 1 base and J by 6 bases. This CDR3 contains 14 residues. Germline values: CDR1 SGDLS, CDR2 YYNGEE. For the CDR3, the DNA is TGTGCCAGCAGCGTAAAAGGGACAGGAGATGGCTACACCTTC. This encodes CASSVKGTGDGYTF. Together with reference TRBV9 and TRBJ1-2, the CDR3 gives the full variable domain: DSGVTQTPKHLITATGQRVTLRCSPRSGDLSVYWYQQSLDQGLQFLIQYYNGEERAKGNILERFSAQQFPDLHSELNLSSLELGDSALYFCASSVKGTGDGYTFGSGTRLTVV.